This TCR beta chain appears in the sequencing data of a study of T cells in Graves' hyperthyroidism and ophthalmopathy. Amplification targeted TCR beta CDR3 regions from RNA transcripts. When the TCR CDR3 underwent first-round RT-PCR, the HTBI primer set was used. TCRdb reanalysed the multiplex PCR reads using MiXCR and keeps one entry per CDR3 protein. The sample includes more than 350,000 distinct CDR3 sequences, more than 14% of them seen just once. The CDR3 runs 15 residues. Germline CDR1 reads SGHTA; CDR2 reads FQGTGA. J was trimmed by 2 bases and V by 5 bases; bases with no gene match: 5. Details on this clonotype: A read error may be the cause here, since a much bigger clone is one base away.

The sample consisted of blood. This sequence joins TRBV7-3 and TRBJ2-3; 9 bases match TRBD2. This receptor was taken from a woman in her twenties or thirties with Graves' ophthalmopathy. The chain's CDR3 is CASSLASGVTDTQYF. The CDR3 DNA is TGTGCCAGCAGCCTGGCTAGCGGGGTCACAGATACGCAGTATTTT.